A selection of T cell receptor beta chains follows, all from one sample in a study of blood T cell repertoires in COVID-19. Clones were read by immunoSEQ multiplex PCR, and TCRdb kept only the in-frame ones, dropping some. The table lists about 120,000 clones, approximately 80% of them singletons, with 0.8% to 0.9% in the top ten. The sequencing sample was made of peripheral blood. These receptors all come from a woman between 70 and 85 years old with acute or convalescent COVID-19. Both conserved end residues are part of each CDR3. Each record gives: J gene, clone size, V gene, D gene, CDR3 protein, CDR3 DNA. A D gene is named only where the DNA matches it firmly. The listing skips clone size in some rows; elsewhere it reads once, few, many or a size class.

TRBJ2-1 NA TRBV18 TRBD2 CASSSTSGSGDEQFF TGTGCCAGCTCATCCACTAGCGGGAGTGGCGATGAGCAGTTCTTC
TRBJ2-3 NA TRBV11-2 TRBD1 CASSSRTGSSTDTQYF TGTGCCAGCAGCTCTCGGACAGGATCTAGCACAGATACGCAGTATTTT
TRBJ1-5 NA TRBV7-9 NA CASSPSQGQPQHF TGTGCCAGCAGCCCAAGTCAGGGTCAGCCCCAGCATTTT
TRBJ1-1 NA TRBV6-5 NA CASSYLGGREAFF TGTGCCAGCAGTTACCTCGGGGGGAGGGAAGCTTTCTTT
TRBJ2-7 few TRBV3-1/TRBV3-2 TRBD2 CASSQGGSGGYEQYF TGTGCCAGCAGCCAAGGGGGAAGCGGGGGGTACGAGCAGTACTTC
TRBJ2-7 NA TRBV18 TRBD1 CASSQPGTGPYEQYF TGTGCCAGCTCACAGCCCGGGACAGGACCCTACGAGCAGTACTTC
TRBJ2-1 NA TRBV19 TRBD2 CASSGWTSGSGNEQFF TGTGCCAGTAGTGGATGGACTAGCGGGAGTGGGAATGAGCAGTTCTTC
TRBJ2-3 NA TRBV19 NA CASGSTGTDTQYF TGTGCCAGCGGGAGCACCGGCACAGATACGCAGTATTTT
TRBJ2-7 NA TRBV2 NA CASSEGRGSYEQYF TGTGCCAGCAGTGAGGGGCGGGGCTCCTACGAGCAGTACTTC
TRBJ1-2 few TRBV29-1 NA CSALDRPLGGYTF TGCAGCGCCTTGGACAGACCCCTCGGTGGCTACACCTTC
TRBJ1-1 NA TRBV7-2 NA CASSRAGEAFF TGTGCCAGCAGCCGGGCAGGGGAAGCTTTCTTT
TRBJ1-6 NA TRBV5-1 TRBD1 CASSPTGVRNSPLHF TGCGCCAGCAGCCCAACAGGGGTGCGGAATTCACCCCTCCACTTT
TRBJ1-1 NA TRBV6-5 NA CASSYPGGPGPFF TGTGCCAGCAGTTACCCCGGCGGGCCAGGACCTTTCTTT
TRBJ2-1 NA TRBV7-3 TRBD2 CASSSASGGLLDNEQFF TGTGCCAGCAGCTCCGCTAGCGGGGGGCTTTTGGACAATGAGCAGTTCTTC
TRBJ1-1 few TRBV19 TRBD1 CASSLTGVGTEAFF TGTGCCAGTAGTCTAACAGGGGTTGGAACTGAAGCTTTCTTT
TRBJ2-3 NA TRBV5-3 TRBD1 CARSWTGGGSDTQYF TGTGCCAGAAGCTGGACAGGGGGAGGATCAGATACGCAGTATTTT
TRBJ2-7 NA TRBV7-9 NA CASSPVLSEQYF TGTGCCAGCAGCCCTGTCTTGTCCGAGCAGTACTTC
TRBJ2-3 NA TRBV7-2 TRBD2 CASSSVAGFSTDTQYF TGTGCCAGCAGCTCTGTAGCGGGATTTTCCACAGATACGCAGTATTTT
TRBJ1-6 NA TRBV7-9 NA CASSLTGPRGTLHF TGTGCCAGCAGCCTTACCGGACCTCGGGGGACCCTCCACTTT
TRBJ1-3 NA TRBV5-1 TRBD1 CASSSKATGDGNTIYF TGCGCCAGCAGCTCTAAAGCGACAGGGGACGGAAACACCATATATTTT
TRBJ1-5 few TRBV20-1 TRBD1 CSASTGGWGNQPQHF TGCAGTGCTAGTACAGGGGGCTGGGGCAATCAGCCCCAGCATTTT
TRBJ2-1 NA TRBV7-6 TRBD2 CASSPGLVSYNEQFF TGTGCCAGCAGCCCGGGACTAGTCTCCTACAATGAGCAGTTCTTC
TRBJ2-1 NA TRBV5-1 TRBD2 CASSLAGGPDEQFF TGCGCCAGCAGCTTAGCGGGAGGGCCGGATGAGCAGTTCTTC
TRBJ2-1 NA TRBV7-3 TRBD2 CASSSSGPYNEQFF TGTGCCAGCAGCTCTAGCGGGCCCTACAATGAGCAGTTCTTC
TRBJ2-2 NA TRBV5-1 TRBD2 CASSLEAGGPAGELFF TGCGCCAGCAGCTTGGAGGCGGGAGGGCCCGCCGGGGAGCTGTTTTTT
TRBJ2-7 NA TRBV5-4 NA CASSLVGSLIQYF TGTGCCAGCAGCTTGGTCGGTAGCCTCATCCAGTACTTC
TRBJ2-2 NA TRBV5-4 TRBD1 CASSLTGGSGELFF TGTGCCAGCAGCCTGACAGGGGGGTCCGGGGAGCTGTTTTTT
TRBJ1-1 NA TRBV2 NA CASSTPTPITEAFF TGTGCCAGCAGTACGCCGACACCGATCACTGAAGCTTTCTTT
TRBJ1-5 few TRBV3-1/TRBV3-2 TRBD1 CASSNRGGNQPQHF TGTGCCAGCAGCAACAGGGGGGGCAATCAGCCCCAGCATTTT
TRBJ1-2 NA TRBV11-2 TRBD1 CASSLGTGGYGYTF TGTGCCAGCAGCTTGGGGACAGGGGGCTATGGCTACACCTTC
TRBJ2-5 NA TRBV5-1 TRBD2 CASSLGSGGAETQYF TGCGCCAGCAGCTTGGGAAGCGGGGGGGCTGAGACCCAGTACTTC
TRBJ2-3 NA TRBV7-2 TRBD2 CASSLNSGRSTDTQYF TGTGCCAGCAGCTTAAATAGCGGGCGTAGCACAGATACGCAGTATTTT
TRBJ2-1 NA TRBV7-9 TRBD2 CASSRLAENEQFF TGTGCCAGCAGCAGACTAGCGGAGAATGAGCAGTTCTTC
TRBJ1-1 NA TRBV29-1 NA CSVAEAGRGTEAFF TGCAGCGTTGCCGAGGCAGGGAGGGGCACTGAAGCTTTCTTT
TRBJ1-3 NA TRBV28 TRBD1 CASSLLPGQGGNTIYF TGTGCCAGCAGTTTGTTACCGGGACAGGGTGGGAACACCATATATTTT
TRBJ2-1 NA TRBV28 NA CASNSGALREQFF TGTGCCAGCAACTCTGGGGCGTTAAGGGAGCAGTTCTTC
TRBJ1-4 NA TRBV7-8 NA CASSRTATNEKLFF TGTGCCAGCAGCAGGACAGCAACTAATGAAAAACTGTTTTTT
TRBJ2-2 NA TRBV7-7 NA CASSPEEGSGELFF TGTGCCAGCAGCCCGGAGGAGGGATCCGGGGAGCTGTTTTTT
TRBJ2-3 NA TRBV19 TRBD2 CASSIDQRGGQDTQYF TGTGCCAGTAGTATCGACCAGCGGGGGGGCCAAGATACGCAGTATTTT
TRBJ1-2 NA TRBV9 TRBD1 CASSVQGVGGYTF TGTGCCAGCAGCGTACAGGGGGTAGGTGGCTACACCTTC
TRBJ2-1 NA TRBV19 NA CASNPRSGMNEQFF TGTGCCAGTAACCCTAGAAGTGGTATGAATGAGCAGTTCTTC
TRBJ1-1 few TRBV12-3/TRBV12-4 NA CASSGQLNTEAFF TGTGCCAGCAGTGGACAGTTGAACACTGAAGCTTTCTTT